The entry that follows covers one TCR beta chain sequence. This clone was seen a handful of times. Its recognized antigen is unknown. No quality values exist for individual bases; no much larger clone is one base distant. The sample is drawn from a study of follicular helper T cells after annual influenza vaccination (dated by TCRdb to 2016 to 2017). Notes on the research overall: After each seasonal influenza vaccination, blood was collected on days 0, 7 and 28. To look at recall of cTfh clones, some subjects were tracked through successive annual vaccinations covering the 2013-2014, 2014-2015 and 2015-2016 seasons. One week after vaccination, a second recruited cohort of approximately twelve subjects (Table S1) displayed a similar ICOS+CD38+ cTfh response. Multi-year samples were available from six subjects, with four subjects covering two vaccination seasons and two subjects covering three seasons. Samples from 2013-2014 were cryopreserved, whereas samples from about 2015 were processed immediately after collection. The investigation overall reported the following: Undersampling of the much larger non-cTfh compartments could not be excluded when assessing influenza clone enrichment. Productive TCRB sequences were recovered from only roughly 10-22% of analyzed cells, so rare clonotypes could not be sampled. Successive annual vaccinations recalled a recurrent oligoclonal ICOS+CD38+ cTfh response that contained tetramer and AIM influenza-specific clonotypes. ICOS+CD38+ cTfh clonality correlated with the frequency of that population, and its change correlated with the change in circulating plasmablast frequency. Day 7 ICOS+CD38+ clones were most often found later in ICOS-CD38- cTfh, suggesting that subset may serve as a memory reservoir.

At the junction V is shortened by 11 bases and J by 2 bases, with 13 bases in between. The germline V gene gives CDR1 as ENHRY and CDR2 as SYGVKD. The CDR3 runs 12 residues from the cysteine to the phenylalanine. The entry retains the CDR3 DNA only, 36 bases that are in frame from base 1. Receptors were amplified or captured by the immunoSEQ multiplex PCR assay. Adaptive Biotechnologies handled the TCRB amplification, library preparation, sequencing and preliminary bioinformatics at Survey level resolution. In the authors' own workflow: Clonality was computed in R as 1 minus normalized Shannon entropy; the Gini index was calculated with the R package ineq. To get the overlap score, the summed counts of shared sequences were divided by the total counts of all sequences in both of the compared samples. The significance of shared clonotypes was tested with Fisher's exact test, assuming a theoretical repertoire of 10^7 TCRB sequences. Imported from immuneACCESS, the table was reduced by TCRdb to in-frame sequences with V and J called. These copies leave out some clones; in studies compared against another copy, an unresolved V gene accounts for under half, and the cause of the remainder is not known. V and J calls and clone size are given by that table; D and trimming were obtained from the DNA. This sample lists roughly 7,000 clones; 75% to 90% were detected once. The top ten hold around 0.54% of the sample.

The sample's time point label is to be understood as: 2015-2016 season, 7 days after influenza vaccination. Adults received seasonal inactivated influenza vaccine (Fluvarix), and TCRB sequencing tracked sorted blood CD4 subsets before and after vaccination. To be eligible, subjects had to live in the community and must not have received influenza vaccine in the previous 6 months. Exclusions included influenza vaccine contraindications, substance abuse, HIV/AIDS, active malignancy, immunomodulatory medication and active illness such as respiratory infection. Between about 35 and 110 mL of blood was sampled per time point. PBMC were isolated using Ficoll-Paque PLUS or SepMate separation. As a non-Tfh subset for comparison, CXCR5- memory CD4 T cells were sorted. Before DNA extraction, cell subsets were sorted from PBMC on a BD FACS Aria.

The material was CXCR5- memory CD4+ T cells sorted from blood, obtained 7 days after influenza vaccination. This specimen's cell subset or site label, per the study, means: CXCR5- memory CD4 T cells. The chain is made from TRBV10-3 and TRBJ2-7; the D gene assignment is ambiguous. The receptor was isolated from an adult who received the influenza vaccine. The CDR3 protein: CAAVNTAYEQYF. DNA sequence: TGTGCCGCCGTGAATACCGCCTACGAGCAGTACTTC.